These T cell receptor beta chains were read from a single sample in a study of regulatory T cells in long-lasting Graves disease. TCRdb called the multiplex PCR reads again in MiXCR, with one record for every CDR3 protein. In the table there are some 400,000 distinct CDR3 sequences, more than 13% of which are singletons. These data also featured in a second study, about T cells in Graves' hyperthyroidism and ophthalmopathy.

The material was peripheral blood mononuclear cells (PBMCs), obtained at new diagnosis, from a patient treated with antithyroid drugs. Every receptor here comes from a woman in her thirties with Graves disease. Both conserved end residues are trimmed from each CDR3.

>TRBV20-1|TRBJ2-6
SARPDRAGANVLT
>TRBV28|TRBJ2-3
ASSLFSGNADTQY
>TRBV29-1|TRBJ2-3
SVESAGDGTDTQY
>TRBV6-1|TRBJ2-3
ASRGGRSTDTQY
>TRBV20-1|TRBJ2-1
SARGVNYNEQF
>TRBV2|TRBJ1-2
ASRETGRDYGYT
>TRBV19|TRBJ2-1
ASSTTTGFPYNEQF
>TRBV28|TRBJ2-1
ASSPGVAGVVEQF
>TRBV7-2|TRBJ1-2
ASSPIRSSTRNNYGYT
>TRBV7-9|TRBJ2-7
ASSTNNPGDLGIYEQY
>TRBV10-1|TRBJ2-3
ASGQGAPGLAVSTDTQY
>TRBV20-1|TRBJ2-1
SARDLRGLAQGAEQF
>TRBV12-3/TRBV12-4|TRBJ2-2
AGGTGRNTGELF
>TRBV19|TRBJ2-7
ASKHDRASYEQY
>TRBV7-3|TRBJ2-2
ASSPVAGRSAAGELF
>TRBV10-3|TRBJ1-6
AISWDRSRSPLH
>TRBV20-1|TRBJ2-7
SARDRGWDYEQY
>TRBV2|TRBJ1-1
ASKVRGSTEAF
>TRBV4-1|TRBJ2-1
ASSQVASGRGYNEQF
>TRBV7-9|TRBJ2-7
AIGVAPREQY
>TRBV6-4|TRBJ2-7
ASRAGTCPSYEQY
>TRBV27|TRBJ1-5
ASSLSRPGIQPQH
>TRBV30|TRBJ2-3
AWSLAGVFLYTDTQY
>TRBV20-1|TRBJ1-2
SARGGQGPKSDGYT
>TRBV5-6|TRBJ1-1
ASHPAGGGTEAF
>TRBV29-1|TRBJ1-1
SVVRGLNTEAF
>TRBV2|TRBJ2-7
ASSPIAGVSYEQY
>TRBV30|TRBJ2-7
AWRDSLYEQY